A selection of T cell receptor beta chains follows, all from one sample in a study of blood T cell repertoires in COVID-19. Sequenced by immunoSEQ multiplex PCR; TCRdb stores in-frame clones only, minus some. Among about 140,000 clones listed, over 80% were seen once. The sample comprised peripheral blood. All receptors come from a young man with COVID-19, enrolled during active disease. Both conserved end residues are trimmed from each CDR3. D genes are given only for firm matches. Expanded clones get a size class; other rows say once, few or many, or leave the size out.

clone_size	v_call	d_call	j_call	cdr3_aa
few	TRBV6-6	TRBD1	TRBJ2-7	ASSSTGTGDEQY
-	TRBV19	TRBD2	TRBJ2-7	ATSAALAGPYEQY
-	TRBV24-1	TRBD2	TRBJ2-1	ATSDFSSGIGNEQF
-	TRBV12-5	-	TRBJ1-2	ASGFSQIYGYT
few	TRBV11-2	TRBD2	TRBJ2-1	ASSYTLAPPSNEQF
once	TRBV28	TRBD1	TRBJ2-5	ASSTTGGEMETQY
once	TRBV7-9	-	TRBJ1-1	ASSARGVGSPEAF
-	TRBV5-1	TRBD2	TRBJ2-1	ASSHQTSGGYNEQF
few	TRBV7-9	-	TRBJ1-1	ASSKWTPITTEAF
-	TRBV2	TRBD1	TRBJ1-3	ASSPGTAQNPGNTIY
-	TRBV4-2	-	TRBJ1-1	ASSQEADTEAF
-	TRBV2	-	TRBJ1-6	ASNLGRAYNSPLH
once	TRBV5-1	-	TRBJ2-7	ASSFRDEQY
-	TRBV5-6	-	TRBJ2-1	ASSYDRLSYNEQF
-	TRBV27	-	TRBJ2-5	ASRQTSGHGRETQY
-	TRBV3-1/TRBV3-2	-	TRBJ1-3	ASSRPGGSGNTIY
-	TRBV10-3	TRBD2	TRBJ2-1	AISDRRTSGPNEQF
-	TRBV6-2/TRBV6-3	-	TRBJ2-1	ASSVRTASSYNEQF
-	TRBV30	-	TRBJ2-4	AWSGGFLRAKNIQY
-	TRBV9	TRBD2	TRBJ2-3	ASSPTSGRGDTQY
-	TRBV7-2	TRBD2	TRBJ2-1	ASSFGGSSNEQF
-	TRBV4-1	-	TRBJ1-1	ASSHKENYDTEAF
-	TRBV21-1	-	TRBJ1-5	ASSPCRRADYYSNQPQH
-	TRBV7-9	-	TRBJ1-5	ASSLGAQGNQPQH
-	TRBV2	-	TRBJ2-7	ASTHPGSYEQY
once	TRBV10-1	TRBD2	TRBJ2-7	ASSGKREIGRYEQY
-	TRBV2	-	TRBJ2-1	ASSEHPGAVNEQF
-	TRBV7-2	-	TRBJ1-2	ASSSRQRTNYGYT
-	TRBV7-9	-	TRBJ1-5	ASSQTTGPYRNQPQH
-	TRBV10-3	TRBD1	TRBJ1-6	AISETGVPFH
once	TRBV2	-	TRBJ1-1	ASSARQPLEAF
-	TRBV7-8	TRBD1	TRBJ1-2	ASSRTRGSNGYT
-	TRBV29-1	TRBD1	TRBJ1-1	SGRGTGRNTEAF
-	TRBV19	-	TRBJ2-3	ASSIDDGSSTDTQY
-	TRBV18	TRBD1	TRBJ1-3	ASSRGQGNSGNTIY
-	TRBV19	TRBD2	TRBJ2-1	ASTPRRESHEQF
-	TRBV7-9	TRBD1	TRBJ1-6	ASSPGGPGAYSPLH
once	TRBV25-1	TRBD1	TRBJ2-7	ASMGQGKGDEQY
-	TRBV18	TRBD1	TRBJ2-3	ASSLDRGTLTQY
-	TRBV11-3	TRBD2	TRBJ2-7	ASSLGIGLAGDEQY
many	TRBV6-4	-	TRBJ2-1	ASSDDSSQINEQF
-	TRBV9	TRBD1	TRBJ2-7	ASSPRDRPYEQY